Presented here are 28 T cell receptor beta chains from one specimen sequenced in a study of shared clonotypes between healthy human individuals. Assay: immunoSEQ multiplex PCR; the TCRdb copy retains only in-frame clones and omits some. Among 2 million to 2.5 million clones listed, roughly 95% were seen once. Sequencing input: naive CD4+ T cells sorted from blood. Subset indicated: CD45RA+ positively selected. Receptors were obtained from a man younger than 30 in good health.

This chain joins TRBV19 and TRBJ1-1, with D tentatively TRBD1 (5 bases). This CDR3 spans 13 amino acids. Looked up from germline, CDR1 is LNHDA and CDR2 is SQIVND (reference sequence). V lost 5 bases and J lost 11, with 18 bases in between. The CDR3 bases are TGTGCCAGTAGTCCGGGACGGACTAGTTTGGCTTTCTTT. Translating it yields CASSPGRTSLAFF.

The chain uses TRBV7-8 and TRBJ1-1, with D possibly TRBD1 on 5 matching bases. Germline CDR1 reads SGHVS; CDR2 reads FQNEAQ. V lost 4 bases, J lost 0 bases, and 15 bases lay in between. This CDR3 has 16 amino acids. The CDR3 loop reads CASSYGTGTVNTEAFF. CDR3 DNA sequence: TGTGCCAGCAGCTACGGCACCGGGACGGTGAACACTGAAGCTTTCTTT.

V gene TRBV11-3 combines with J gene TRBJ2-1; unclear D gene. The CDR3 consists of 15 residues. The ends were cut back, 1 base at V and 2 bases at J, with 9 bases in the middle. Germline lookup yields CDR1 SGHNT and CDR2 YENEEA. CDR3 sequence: CASSLGAGAYNEQFF. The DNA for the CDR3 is TGTGCCAGCAGCTTAGGGGCAGGCGCCTACAATGAGCAGTTCTTC.

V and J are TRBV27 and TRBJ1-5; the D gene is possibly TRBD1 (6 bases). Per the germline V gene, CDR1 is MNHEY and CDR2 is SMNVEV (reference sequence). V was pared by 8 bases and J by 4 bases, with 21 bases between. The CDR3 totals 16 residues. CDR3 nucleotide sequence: TGTGCCAGCGCCCTTAGGGAGGAGGGGGTAAATCAGCCCCAGCATTTT. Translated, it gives CASALREEGVNQPQHF.

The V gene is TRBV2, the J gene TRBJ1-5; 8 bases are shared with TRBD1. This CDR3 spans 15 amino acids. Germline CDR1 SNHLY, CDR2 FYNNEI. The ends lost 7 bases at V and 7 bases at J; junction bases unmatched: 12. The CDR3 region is CASMGQGAMAQPQHF. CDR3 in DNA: TGTGCCAGCATGGGGCAGGGGGCGATGGCGCAGCCCCAGCATTTT. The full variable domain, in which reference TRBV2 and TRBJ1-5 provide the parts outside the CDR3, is EPEVTQTPSHQVTQMGQEVILRCVPISNHLYFYWYRQILGQKVEFLVSFYNNEISEKSEIFDDQFSVERPDGSNFTLKIRSTKLEDSAMYFCASMGQGAMAQPQHFGDGTRLSIL.

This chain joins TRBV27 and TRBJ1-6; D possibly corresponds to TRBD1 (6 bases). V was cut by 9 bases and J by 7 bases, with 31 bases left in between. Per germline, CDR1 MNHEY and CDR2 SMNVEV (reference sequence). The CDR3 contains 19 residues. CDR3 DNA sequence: TGTGCCAGATTACTCGGGGGGCTTCATATCTGGGGACTGAATTCACCCCTCCACTTT. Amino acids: CARLLGGLHIWGLNSPLHF.

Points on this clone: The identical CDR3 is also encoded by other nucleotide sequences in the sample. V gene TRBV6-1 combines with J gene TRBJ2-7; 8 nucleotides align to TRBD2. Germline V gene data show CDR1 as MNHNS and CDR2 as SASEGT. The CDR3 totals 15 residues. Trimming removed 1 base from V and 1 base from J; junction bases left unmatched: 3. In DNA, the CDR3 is TGTGCCAGCAGTGAAGGGCTAGCGGGTTCCTACGAGCAGTACTTC. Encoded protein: CASSEGLAGSYEQYF.

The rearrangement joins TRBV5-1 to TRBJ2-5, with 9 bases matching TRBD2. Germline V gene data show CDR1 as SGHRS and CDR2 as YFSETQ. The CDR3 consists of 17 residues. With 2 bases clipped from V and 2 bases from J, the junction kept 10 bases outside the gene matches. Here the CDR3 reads CASSLETSGNIQETQYF. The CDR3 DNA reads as TGCGCCAGCAGCTTAGAGACTAGCGGAAATATTCAAGAGACCCAGTACTTC.

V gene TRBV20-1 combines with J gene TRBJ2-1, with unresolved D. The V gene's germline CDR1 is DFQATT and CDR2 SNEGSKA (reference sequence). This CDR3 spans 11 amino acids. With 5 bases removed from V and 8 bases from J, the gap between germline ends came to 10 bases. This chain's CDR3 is CSAPSLDEQFF. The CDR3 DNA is TGCAGTGCTCCTAGTCTGGATGAGCAGTTCTTC.

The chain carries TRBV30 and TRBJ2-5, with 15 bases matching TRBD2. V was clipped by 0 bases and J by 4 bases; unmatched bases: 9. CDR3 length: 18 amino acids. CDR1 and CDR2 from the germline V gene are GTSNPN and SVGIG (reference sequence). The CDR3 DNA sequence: TGTGCCTGGAGTGTTACCCGGACTAGCGGGGGGGCCTTAGAGACCCAGTACTTC. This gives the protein CAWSVTRTSGGALETQYF. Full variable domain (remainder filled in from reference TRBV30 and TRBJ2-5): SQTIHQWPATLVQPVGSPLSLECTVEGTSNPNLYWYRQAAGRGLQLLFYSVGIGQISSEVPQNLSASRPQDRQFILSSKKLLLSDSGFYLCAWSVTRTSGGALETQYFGPGTRLLVL.

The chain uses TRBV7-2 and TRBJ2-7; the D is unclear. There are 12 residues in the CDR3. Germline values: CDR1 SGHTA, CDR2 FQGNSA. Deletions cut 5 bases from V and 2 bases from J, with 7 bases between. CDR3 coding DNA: TGTGCCAGCAGCGTCCTGGCCTACGAGCAGTACTTC. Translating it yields CASSVLAYEQYF.

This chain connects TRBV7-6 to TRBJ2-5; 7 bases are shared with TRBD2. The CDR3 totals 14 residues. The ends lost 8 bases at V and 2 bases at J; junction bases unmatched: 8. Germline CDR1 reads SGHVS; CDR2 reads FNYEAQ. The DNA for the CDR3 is TGTGCCAGCCGGTTTCGAGCGGGGCAAGAGACCCAGTACTTC. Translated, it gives CASRFRAGQETQYF.

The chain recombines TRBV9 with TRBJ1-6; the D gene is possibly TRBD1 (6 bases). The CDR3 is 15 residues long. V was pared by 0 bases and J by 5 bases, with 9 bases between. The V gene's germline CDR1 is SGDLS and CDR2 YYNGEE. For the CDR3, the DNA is TGTGCCAGCAGCGTAGAAGGGGGGGATAATTCACCCCTCCACTTT. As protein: CASSVEGGDNSPLHF.

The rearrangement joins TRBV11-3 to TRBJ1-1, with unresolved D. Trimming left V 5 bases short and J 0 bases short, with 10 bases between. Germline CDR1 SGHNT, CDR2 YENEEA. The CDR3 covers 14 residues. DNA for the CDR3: TGTGCCAGCAGCCGCGGACGGCTGAACACTGAAGCTTTCTTT. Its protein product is CASSRGRLNTEAFF.

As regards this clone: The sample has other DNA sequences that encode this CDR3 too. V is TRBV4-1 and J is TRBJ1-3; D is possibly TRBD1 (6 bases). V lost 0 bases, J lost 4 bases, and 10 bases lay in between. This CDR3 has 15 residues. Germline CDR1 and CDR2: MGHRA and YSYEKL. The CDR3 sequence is CASSQEGTRGNTIYF. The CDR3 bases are TGCGCCAGCAGCCAAGAAGGGACAAGAGGAAACACCATATATTTT.

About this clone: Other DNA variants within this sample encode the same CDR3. The CDR3 protein is CASSLSLNTEAFF. CDR3 nucleotides: TGTGCCAGCAGTTTATCGCTGAACACTGAAGCTTTCTTT. The rearrangement uses TRBV27 and TRBJ1-1; D unresolved. Trimming stripped 0 bases from V and 0 bases from J, with 2 bases between. The CDR3 spans 13 residues. Germline CDR1 is MNHEY and CDR2 is SMNVEV (reference sequence).

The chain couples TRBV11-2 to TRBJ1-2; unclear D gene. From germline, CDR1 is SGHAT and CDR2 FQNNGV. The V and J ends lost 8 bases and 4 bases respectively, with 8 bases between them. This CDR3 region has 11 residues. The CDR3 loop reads CASGGTYGYTF. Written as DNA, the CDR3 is TGTGCCAGCGGAGGTACCTATGGCTACACCTTC.

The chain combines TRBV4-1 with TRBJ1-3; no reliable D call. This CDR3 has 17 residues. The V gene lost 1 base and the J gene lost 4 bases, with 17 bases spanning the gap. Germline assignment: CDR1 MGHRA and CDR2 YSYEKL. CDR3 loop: CASSQGIGAPEGNTIYF. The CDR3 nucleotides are TGCGCCAGCAGCCAAGGGATCGGAGCCCCTGAGGGAAACACCATATATTTT.

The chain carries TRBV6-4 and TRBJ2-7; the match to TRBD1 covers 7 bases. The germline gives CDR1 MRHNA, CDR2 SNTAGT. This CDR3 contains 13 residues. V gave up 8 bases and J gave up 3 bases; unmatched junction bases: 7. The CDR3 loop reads CASRGQVNYEQYF. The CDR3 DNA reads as TGTGCCAGCCGAGGACAGGTTAACTACGAGCAGTACTTC.

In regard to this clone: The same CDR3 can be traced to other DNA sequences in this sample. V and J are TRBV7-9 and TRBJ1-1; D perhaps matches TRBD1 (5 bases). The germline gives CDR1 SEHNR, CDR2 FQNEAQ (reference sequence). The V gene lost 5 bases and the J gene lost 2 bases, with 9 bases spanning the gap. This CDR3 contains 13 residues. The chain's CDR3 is CASSLGENTEAFF. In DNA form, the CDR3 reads TGTGCCAGCAGCCTAGGGGAAAACACTGAAGCTTTCTTT.

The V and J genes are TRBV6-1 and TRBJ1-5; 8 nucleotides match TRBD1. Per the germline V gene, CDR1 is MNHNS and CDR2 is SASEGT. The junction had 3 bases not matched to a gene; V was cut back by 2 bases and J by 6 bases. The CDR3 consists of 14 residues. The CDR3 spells CASSEQGAFQPQHF. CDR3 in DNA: TGTGCCAGCAGTGAACAGGGGGCTTTTCAGCCCCAGCATTTT.

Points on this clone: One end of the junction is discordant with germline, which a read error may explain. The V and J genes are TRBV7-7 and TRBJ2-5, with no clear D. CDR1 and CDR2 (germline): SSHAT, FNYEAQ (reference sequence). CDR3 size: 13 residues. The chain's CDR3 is CASSLVRLGTQYF. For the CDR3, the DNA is TGTGCTAGCAGCTTAGTGAGGTTAGGGACCCAGTACTTC. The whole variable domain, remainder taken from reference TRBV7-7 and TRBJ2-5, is GAGVSQSPRYKVTKRGQDVTLRCDPISSHATLYWYQQALGQGPEFLTYFNYEAQPDKSGLPSDRFSAERPEGSISTLTIQRTEQRDSAMYRCASSLVRLGTQYFGPGTRLLVL.

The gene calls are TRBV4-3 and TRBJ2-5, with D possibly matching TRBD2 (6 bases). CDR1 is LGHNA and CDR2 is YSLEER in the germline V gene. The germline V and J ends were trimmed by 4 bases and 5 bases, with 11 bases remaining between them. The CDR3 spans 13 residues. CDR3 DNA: TGCGCCAGCAGCCGAAGCGGGCCCGAGACCCAGTACTTC. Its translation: CASSRSGPETQYF.

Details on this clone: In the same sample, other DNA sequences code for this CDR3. The CDR3 DNA follows: TGTGCCACCAGCAGGGGACAGGGGGCAGCCTACGAGCAGTACTTC. Translation: CATSRGQGAAYEQYF. The V gene is TRBV15, the J gene TRBJ2-7; 12 bases are a match to TRBD1. Germline V lookup: CDR1 LNHNV, CDR2 YYDKDF (reference sequence). The ends lost 3 bases at V and 2 bases at J; junction bases unmatched: 2. The CDR3 loop spans 15 amino acids.

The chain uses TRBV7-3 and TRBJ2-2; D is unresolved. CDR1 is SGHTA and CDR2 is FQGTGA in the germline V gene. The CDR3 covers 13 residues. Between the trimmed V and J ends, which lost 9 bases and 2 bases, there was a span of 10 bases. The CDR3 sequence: CASSRFNTGELFF. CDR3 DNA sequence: TGTGCCAGTAGCAGGTTCAACACCGGGGAGCTGTTTTTT. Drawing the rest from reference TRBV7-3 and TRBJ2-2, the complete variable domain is GAGVSQTPSNKVTEKGKYVELRCDPISGHTALYWYRQSLGQGPEFLIYFQGTGAADDSGLPNDRFFAVRPEGSVSTLKIQRTERGDSAVYLCASSRFNTGELFFGEGSRLTVL.

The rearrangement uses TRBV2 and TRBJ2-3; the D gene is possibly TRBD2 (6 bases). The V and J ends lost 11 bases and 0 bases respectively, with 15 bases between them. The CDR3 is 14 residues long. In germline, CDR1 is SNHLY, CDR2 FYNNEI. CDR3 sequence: CAYRVGTSTDTQYF. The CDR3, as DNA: TGTGCCTATAGGGTGGGGACTAGCACAGATACGCAGTATTTT. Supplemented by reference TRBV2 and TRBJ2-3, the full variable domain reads EPEVTQTPSHQVTQMGQEVILRCVPISNHLYFYWYRQILGQKVEFLVSFYNNEISEKSEIFDDQFSVERPDGSNFTLKIRSTKLEDSAMYFCAYRVGTSTDTQYFGPGTRLTVL.

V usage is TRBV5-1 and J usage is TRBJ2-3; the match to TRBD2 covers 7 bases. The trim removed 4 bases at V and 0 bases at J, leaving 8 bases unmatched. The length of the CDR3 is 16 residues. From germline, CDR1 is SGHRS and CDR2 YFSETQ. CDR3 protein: CASSRLGSGSTDTQYF. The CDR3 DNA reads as TGCGCCAGCAGCCGTCTGGGTAGCGGGAGCACAGATACGCAGTATTTT.

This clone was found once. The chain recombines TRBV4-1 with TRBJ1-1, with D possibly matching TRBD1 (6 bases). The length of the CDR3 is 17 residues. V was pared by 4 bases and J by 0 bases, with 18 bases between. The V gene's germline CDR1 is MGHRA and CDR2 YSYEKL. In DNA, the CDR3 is TGCGCCAGCAGCCGAACAAACGCGGACAGCGTGAACACTGAAGCTTTCTTT. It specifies CASSRTNADSVNTEAFF.